This T cell receptor (beta chain) is drawn from a study of T cells in Graves' hyperthyroidism and ophthalmopathy. Overall study findings and caveats: In the blood, most expanded thyroid clonotypes above 0.001 appeared as well. Stable hyperthyroidism was told apart from ophthalmopathy by a model built on 13 V-J features.

RNA transcripts yielded amplified TCR beta CDR3 regions. Initially, a first-round RT-PCR of the TCR CDR3 employed the HTBI primer set. TCRdb reprocessed the multiplex PCR reads with MiXCR, giving one entry per CDR3 protein. The sample includes 600,000 or so distinct CDR3 sequences, 13% to 15% of them seen just once. Extraction of PBMCs used 10 ml of fresh peripheral blood. The germline gives CDR1 SGHRS, CDR2 YFSETQ. The CDR3 has 14 amino acids. With V trimmed by 6 bases and J by 1 base, 5 bases remained unmatched. A note on this clonotype: Antigen specificity is unknown.

The V gene is TRBV5-1, the J gene TRBJ1-1; TRBD1 matches 8 bases. Sample: blood. The sequence came from a woman aged 45-65 years with Graves' ophthalmopathy. The DNA of the CDR3 is TGCGCCAGCATAGCCGGGACAGGGAACACTGAAGCTTTCTTT. Translating gives CASIAGTGNTEAFF.